This record looks at one T cell receptor (beta chain) sequence and its context. The sample is drawn from a study of blood T cell repertoires in COVID-19. Study-level background: Samples representing acute and convalescent COVID-19 were sourced from the United States, Italy and Spain. Nucleic acid was either cDNA or gDNA, and it came from T cells, B-cell-depleted T cells, or PBMCs.

The germline gives CDR1 SGHVS, CDR2 FQNEAQ. The CDR3 consists of 13 residues. V was shortened by 7 bases and J by 10 bases, with 19 bases between the two germline ends. Sequencing used immunoSEQ multiplex PCR; TCRdb keeps in-frame clones, though not all of them. This table holds around 700,000 clones, about nine tenths found once. The V gene is TRBV7-8, the J gene TRBJ1-1, with D tentatively TRBD1 (6 bases). This clonotype was obtained from a woman aged 18-29 years with acute or convalescent COVID-19. The sample taken for sequencing was peripheral blood. CDR3: CASTLGGDVGAFF. As DNA, the CDR3 is TGTGCCAGCACCCTAGGGGGGGACGTGGGAGCTTTCTTT.